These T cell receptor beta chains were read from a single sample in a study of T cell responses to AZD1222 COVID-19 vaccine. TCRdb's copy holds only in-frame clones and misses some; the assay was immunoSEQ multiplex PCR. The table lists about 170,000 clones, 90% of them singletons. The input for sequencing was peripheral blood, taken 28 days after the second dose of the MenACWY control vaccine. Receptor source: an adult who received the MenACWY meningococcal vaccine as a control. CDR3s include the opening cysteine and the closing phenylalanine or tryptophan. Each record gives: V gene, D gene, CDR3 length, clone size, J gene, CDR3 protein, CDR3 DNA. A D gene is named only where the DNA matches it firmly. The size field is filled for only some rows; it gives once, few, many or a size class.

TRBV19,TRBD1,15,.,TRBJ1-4,CASNNGDRGDEKLFF,TGTGCCAGTAACAATGGGGACAGGGGAGATGAAAAACTGTTTTTT
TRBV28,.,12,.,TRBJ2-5,CASSSRTETQYF,TGTGCCAGCAGTTCCCGGACGGAGACCCAGTACTTC
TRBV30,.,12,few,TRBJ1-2,CAWRGKYHGYTF,TGTGCCTGGAGGGGGAAGTATCATGGCTACACCTTC
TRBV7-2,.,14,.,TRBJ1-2,CASSLASGSYGYTF,TGTGCCAGCAGCTTAGCGTCAGGGTCCTATGGCTACACCTTC
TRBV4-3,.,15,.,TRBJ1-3,CASSQVIRAGNTIYF,TGCGCCAGCAGCCAAGTAATCAGGGCTGGAAACACCATATATTTT
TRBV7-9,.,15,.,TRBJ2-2,CASSLYVQGTGELFF,TGTGCCAGCAGCTTGTACGTCCAAGGGACCGGGGAGCTGTTTTTT
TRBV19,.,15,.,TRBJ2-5,CASSMVAALRETQYF,TGTGCCAGTAGTATGGTAGCGGCTCTAAGGGAGACCCAGTACTTC
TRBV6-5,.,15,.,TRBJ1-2,CASSYSLLGNYGYTF,TGTGCCAGCAGTTACTCGTTGCTCGGGAACTATGGCTACACCTTC
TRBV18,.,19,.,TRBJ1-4,CASSPPGALGGSTNEKLFF,TGTGCCAGCTCACCACCGGGGGCCCTCGGGGGGTCAACTAATGAAAAACTGTTTTTT
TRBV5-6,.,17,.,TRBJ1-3,CASSLAGQKFSGNTIYF,TGTGCCAGCAGCTTGGCAGGGCAGAAGTTCTCTGGAAACACCATATATTTT
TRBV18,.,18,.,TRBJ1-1,CASSPRTPGGHMNTEAFF,TGTGCCAGCTCACCTCGGACCCCCGGAGGGCACATGAACACTGAAGCTTTCTTT
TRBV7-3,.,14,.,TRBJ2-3,CASSLARSTDTQYF,TGTGCCAGCAGCTTAGCTAGGAGCACAGATACGCAGTATTTT
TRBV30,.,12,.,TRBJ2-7,CAGGQGSYEQYF,TGTGCCGGGGGGCAGGGCTCCTACGAGCAGTACTTC
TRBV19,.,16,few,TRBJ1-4,CASSIARRGLEEKLFF,TGTGCCAGTAGTATAGCCCGGAGGGGTCTGGAGGAAAAACTGTTTTTT
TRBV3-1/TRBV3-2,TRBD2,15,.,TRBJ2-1,CASSPEIAGSNEQFF,TGTGCCAGCAGCCCGGAAATAGCGGGTTCTAATGAGCAGTTCTTC
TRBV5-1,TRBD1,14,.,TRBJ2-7,CASSSGQASYEQYF,TGCGCCAGCAGCTCGGGACAGGCCTCCTACGAGCAGTACTTC
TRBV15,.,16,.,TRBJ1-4,CATNYRIASINEKLFF,TGTGCCACCAACTACAGGATTGCAAGTATTAATGAAAAACTGTTTTTT
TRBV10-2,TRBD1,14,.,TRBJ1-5,CASSVQGVGQPQHF,TGCGCCAGCAGTGTCCAGGGGGTAGGTCAGCCCCAGCATTTT
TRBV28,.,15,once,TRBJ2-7,CASSSLGGQVGGQYF,TGTGCCAGCAGTTCCCTAGGCGGGCAGGTCGGCGGGCAGTACTTC
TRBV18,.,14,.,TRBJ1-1,CASSPDLMNTEAFF,TGTGCCAGCTCACCGGACCTCATGAACACTGAAGCTTTCTTT
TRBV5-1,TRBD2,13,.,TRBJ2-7,CASGTSGAYEQYF,TGCGCCAGCGGTACTAGCGGGGCCTACGAGCAGTACTTC
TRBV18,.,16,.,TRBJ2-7,CASSPQDYLNSYEQYF,TGTGCCAGCTCACCCCAGGACTATTTAAATAGCTACGAGCAGTACTTC
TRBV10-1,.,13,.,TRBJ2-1,CASSDWTGHEQFF,TGCGCCAGCAGTGACTGGACGGGACATGAGCAGTTCTTC
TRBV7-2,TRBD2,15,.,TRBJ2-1,CASSFRIAGYNEQFF,TGTGCCAGCAGCTTTAGAATAGCGGGATACAATGAGCAGTTCTTC
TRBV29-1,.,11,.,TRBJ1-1,CSAKQNTEAFF,TGCAGCGCAAAACAGAACACTGAAGCTTTCTTT
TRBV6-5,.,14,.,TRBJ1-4,CASRHRVANEKLFF,TGTGCCAGCAGACATAGGGTTGCTAATGAAAAACTGTTTTTT
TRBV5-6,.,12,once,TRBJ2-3,CASSLGVDTQYF,TGTGCCAGCAGCTTGGGGGTAGATACGCAGTATTTT
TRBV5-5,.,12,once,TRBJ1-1,CASSAINTEAFF,TGTGCCAGCAGCGCCATTAACACTGAAGCTTTCTTT
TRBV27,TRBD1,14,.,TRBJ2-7,CASSPQGRLYEQYF,TGTGCCAGCAGCCCACAGGGGCGGTTATACGAGCAGTACTTC
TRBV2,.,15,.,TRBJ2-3,CASSNQGGWTDTQYF,TGTGCCAGCAGCAACCAGGGAGGTTGGACAGATACGCAGTATTTT
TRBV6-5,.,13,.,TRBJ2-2,CASSLLGGGELFF,TGTGCCAGCAGCCTTTTGGGAGGCGGGGAGCTGTTTTTT
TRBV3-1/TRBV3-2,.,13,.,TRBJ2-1,CASSQSRVVEQFF,TGTGCCAGCAGCCAATCCCGAGTAGTTGAGCAGTTCTTC
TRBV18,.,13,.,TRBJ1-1,CASSPTGPTEAFF,TGTGCCAGCTCTCCTACAGGGCCCACTGAAGCTTTCTTT
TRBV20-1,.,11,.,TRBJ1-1,CSARVSAEAFF,TGCAGTGCTAGAGTGTCGGCTGAAGCTTTCTTT
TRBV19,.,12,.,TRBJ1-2,CASSRDIYGYTF,TGTGCCAGTAGTAGGGACATCTATGGCTACACCTTC
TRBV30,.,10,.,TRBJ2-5,CAGSQETQYF,TGTGCCGGGAGCCAAGAGACCCAGTACTTC
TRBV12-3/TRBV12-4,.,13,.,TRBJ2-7,CASSLFGGNEQYF,TGTGCCAGCAGTTTGTTCGGGGGTAACGAGCAGTACTTC
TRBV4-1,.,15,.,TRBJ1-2,CASSQGEGGDYGYTF,TGCGCCAGCAGCCAAGGGGAGGGGGGCGACTATGGCTACACCTTC